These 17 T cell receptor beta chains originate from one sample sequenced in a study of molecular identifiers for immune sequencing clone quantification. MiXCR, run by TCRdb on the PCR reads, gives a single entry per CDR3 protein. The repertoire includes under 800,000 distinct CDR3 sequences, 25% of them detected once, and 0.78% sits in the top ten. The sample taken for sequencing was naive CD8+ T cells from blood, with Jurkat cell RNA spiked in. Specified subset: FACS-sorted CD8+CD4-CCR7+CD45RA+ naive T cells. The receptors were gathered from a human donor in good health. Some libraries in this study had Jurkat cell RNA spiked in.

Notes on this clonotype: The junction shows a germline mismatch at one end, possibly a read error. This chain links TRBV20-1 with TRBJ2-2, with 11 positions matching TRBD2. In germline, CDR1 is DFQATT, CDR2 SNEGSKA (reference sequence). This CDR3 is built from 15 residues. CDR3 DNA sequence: TGCAGTGCTGCTCACGGGACTAGCGGTAACGGGGAGCTGGTTTTT. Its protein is CSAAHGTSGNGELVF.

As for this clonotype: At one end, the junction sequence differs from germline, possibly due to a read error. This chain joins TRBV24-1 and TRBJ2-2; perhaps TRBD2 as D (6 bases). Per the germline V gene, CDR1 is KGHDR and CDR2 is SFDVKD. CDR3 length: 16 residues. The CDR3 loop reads CATIDQLALDTGELFF. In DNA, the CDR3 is TGTGCCACCATTGATCAGCTAGCGCTTGACACCGGGGAGCTGTTTTTT.

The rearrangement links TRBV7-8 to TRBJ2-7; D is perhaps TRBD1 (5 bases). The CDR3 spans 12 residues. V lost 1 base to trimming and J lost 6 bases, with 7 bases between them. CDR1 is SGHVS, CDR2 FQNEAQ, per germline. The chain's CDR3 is CASSLGTLEQYF. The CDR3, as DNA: TGTGCCAGCAGCTTAGGGACACTCGAGCAGTACTTC.

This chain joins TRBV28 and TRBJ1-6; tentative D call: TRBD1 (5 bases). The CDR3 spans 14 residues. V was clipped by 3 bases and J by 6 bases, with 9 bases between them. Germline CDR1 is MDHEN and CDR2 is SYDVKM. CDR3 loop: CASSFRGGNSPLHF. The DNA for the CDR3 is TGTGCCAGCAGTTTTCGGGGGGGTAATTCACCCCTCCACTTT.

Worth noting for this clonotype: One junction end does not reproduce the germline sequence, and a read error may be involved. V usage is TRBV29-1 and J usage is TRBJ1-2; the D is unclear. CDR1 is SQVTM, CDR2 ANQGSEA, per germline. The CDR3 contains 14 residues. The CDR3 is CIPPPTRWNYDYTF. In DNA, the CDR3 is TGCATCCCACCCCCCACGAGATGGAACTATGACTACACCTTC.

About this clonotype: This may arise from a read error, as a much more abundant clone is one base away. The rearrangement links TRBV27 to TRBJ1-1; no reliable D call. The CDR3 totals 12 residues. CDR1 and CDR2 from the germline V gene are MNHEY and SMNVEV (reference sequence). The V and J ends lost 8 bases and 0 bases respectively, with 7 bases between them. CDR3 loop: CASSDLNTEAFF. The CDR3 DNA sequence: TGTGCCAGCTCGGACTTGAACACTGAAGCTTTCTTT.

CDR3 sequence: CAWSVYGTEAFF. Here the CDR3 DNA reads TGTGCCTGGAGTGTATACGGTACTGAAGCTTTCTTT. The chain joins TRBV30 to TRBJ1-1; no clear D gene. The length of the CDR3 is 12 residues. Germline V gene lookup returns CDR1 GTSNPN and CDR2 SVGIG (reference sequence). Trimming shortened V by 0 bases and J by 5 bases, and 7 bases separated the two germline ends. The entire variable domain, with the rest obtained from reference TRBV30 and TRBJ1-1, is as follows: SQTIHQWPATLVQPVGSPLSLECTVEGTSNPNLYWYRQAAGRGLQLLFYSVGIGQISSEVPQNLSASRPQDRQFILSSKKLLLSDSGFYLCAWSVYGTEAFFGQGTRLTVV.

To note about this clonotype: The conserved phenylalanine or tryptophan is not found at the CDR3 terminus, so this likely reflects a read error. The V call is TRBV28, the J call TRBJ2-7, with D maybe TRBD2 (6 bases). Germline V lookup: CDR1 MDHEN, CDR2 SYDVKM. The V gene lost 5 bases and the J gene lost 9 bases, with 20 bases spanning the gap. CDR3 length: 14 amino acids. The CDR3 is CASSNRDSGSAQYI. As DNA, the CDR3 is TGTGCCAGCAGTAACCGGGACTCCGGGTCCGCGCAGTACATC.

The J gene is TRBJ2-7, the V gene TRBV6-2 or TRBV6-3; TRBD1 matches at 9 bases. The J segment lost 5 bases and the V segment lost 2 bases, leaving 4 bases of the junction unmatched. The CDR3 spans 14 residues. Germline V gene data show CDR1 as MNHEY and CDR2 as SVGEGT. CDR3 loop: CASSYVQGAHEQYF. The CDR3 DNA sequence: TGTGCCAGCAGTTACGTACAGGGGGCCCACGAGCAGTACTTC.

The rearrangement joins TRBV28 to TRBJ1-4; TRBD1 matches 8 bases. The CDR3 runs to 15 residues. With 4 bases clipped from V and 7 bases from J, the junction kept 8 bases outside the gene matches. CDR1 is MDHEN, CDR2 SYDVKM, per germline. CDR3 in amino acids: CASSSGDRGGEKLFF. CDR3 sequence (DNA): TGTGCCAGCAGTTCAGGTGACAGGGGAGGTGAAAAACTGTTTTTT.

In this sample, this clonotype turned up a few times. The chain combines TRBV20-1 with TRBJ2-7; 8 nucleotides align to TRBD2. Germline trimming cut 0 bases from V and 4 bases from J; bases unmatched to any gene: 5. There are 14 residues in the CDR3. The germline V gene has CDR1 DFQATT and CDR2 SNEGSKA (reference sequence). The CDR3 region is CSARETGGPYEQYF. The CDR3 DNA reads TGCAGTGCTAGAGAGACGGGAGGGCCTTACGAGCAGTACTTC.

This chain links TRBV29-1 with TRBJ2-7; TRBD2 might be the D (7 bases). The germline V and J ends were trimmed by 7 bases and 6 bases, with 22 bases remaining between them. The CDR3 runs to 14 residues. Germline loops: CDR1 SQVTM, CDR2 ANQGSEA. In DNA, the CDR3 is TGCAGCGCACTGTGGGGGGGCCAACTGGGCGAGCAGTACTTC. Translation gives CSALWGGQLGEQYF.

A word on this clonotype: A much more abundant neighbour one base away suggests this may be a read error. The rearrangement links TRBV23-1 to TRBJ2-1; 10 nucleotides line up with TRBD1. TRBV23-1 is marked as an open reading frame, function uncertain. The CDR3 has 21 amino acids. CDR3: CASSQGSRDRGREDCYNAQFF. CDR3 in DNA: TGCGCCAGCAGTCAAGGAAGCCGGGACAGGGGCCGCGAGGACTGCTACAATGCGCAGTTCTTC.

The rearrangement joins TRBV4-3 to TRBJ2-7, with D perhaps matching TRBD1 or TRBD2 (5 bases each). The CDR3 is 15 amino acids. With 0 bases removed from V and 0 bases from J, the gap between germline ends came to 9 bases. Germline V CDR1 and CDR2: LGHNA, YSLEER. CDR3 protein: CASSQEPGASYEQYF. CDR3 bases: TGCGCCAGCAGCCAAGAACCCGGGGCCTCCTACGAGCAGTACTTC.

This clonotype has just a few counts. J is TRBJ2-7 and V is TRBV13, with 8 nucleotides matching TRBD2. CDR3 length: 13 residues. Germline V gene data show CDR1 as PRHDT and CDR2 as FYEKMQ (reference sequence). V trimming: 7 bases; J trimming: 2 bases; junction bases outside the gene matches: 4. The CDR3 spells CASKAGVTYEQYF. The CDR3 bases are TGTGCCAGCAAAGCGGGGGTAACCTACGAGCAGTACTTC.

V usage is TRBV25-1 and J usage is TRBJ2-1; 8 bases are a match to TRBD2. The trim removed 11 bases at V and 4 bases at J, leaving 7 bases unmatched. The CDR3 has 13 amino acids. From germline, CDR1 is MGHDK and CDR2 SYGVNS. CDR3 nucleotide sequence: TGTGCCGTTGGACTAGCAGGATACAATGAGCAGTTCTTC. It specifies CAVGLAGYNEQFF.

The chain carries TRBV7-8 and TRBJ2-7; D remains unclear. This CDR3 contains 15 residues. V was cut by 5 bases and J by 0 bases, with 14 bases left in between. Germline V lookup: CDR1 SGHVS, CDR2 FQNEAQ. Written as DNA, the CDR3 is TGTGCCAGCAGCCGAACTCCCTTGAGCTCCTACGAGCAGTACTTC. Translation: CASSRTPLSSYEQYF.